One T cell receptor beta chain is described in this entry. No cognate antigen has been identified for it. No much larger clonotype is one base removed from it; base qualities were not supplied. Genomic DNA was used as template for profiling of TCR beta VDJ combinations and CDR3 sequences. TCR repertoire sequencing was run on an Illumina HiSeq 2000. In the authors' own workflow: TRBV/TRBJ rearrangement plots, CDR3 size and DJ length profiles, and Simpson's diversity index were used to evaluate the repertoires. The most abundant DNA sequence in the deep sequencing data was taken as the immunodominant clone. CDR3 amino acid sequences were checked for sharing across subjects and were also compared against the VDJdb database and published repertoires. The raw public data were reprocessed by TCRdb itself: fastp quality trimming at Q25, MiXCR clonotype calling, in-frame beta chains only. CDR3 protein sequences are deduplicated, and each keeps its most common genes and DNA. The V and J calls shown here were made by TCRdb, not taken from the authors' results. This sample has 200,000 to 250,000 distinct CDR3 sequences in its table, and approximately 57% of those were observed once. The top ten hold approximately 30% of the sample.

V loses 4 bases, J loses 8 bases, and the germline ends lie 11 bases apart. The CDR3 spans 11 residues, from the cysteine through the phenylalanine. Only the CDR3 portion is preserved as DNA: 33 bases, with reading frame beginning at the first base. For CDR1 and CDR2, the germline V gene (reference sequence) lists GTSNPN and SVGIG. This sample was taken from a study of CD8+CD57+ T cells in acquired aplastic anemia listed by TCRdb under 2018. Context from the whole study: On average, sorted CD4+ and CD8+ cells yielded about 3 ug of extracted DNA, with a range of about 0.19 to 30 ug. Healthy donor samples averaged approximately 9.8 million reads for CD4+ and 11 million to 14 million for CD8+ cells. General findings and caveats noted by the study authors: Around 27 CD8+ CDR3 sequences were shared between patients and controls but appeared highly expressed in patients and within their immunodominant clones. No significant difference in CD8+ Simpson's diversity was found between patients and healthy controls (P=0.060).

In this study, sorted CD4+ and CD8+ T cells from the blood of healthy subjects and of severe aplastic anemia patients had their TCR repertoires deep-sequenced. Ficoll-Paque density gradient centrifugation was used to isolate peripheral blood mononuclear cells. Before DNA extraction, CD4+ and CD8+ T cells were sorted with FACS or magnetic beads. The chain was built from TRBV30 and TRBJ1-2; the D gene is not confidently resolved. Sequencing input: sorted CD4+, CD8+, or CD8+CD57+ T cells (not recorded which) from PBMCs. The clonotype originates from a human donor in good health. Read as DNA, the sequence is TGTGCCTGGACTGGGAAGGTCGGCTACACCTTC. This is translated as CAWTGKVGYTF.